The clone carrying this T cell receptor beta chain was observed many times. Germline DNA was also extracted, and blood RNA derived from unsorted whole blood. This sample is part of a study of tumor-infiltrating lymphocytes in primary liver carcinoma. TCR beta cDNA was reverse-transcribed from approximately 0.45 ug of total RNA. The reaction used a constant-region primer and ProtoScript II reverse transcriptase. Slightly modified ARM-PCR with three nested multiplex PCR rounds yielded TCR beta libraries. The opening two PCR rounds, around 9 cycles each, paired TRBV1-TRBV30 forward primers with a C-beta reverse primer. TCRdb independently ran MiXCR on the multiplex PCR reads; one entry per CDR3 protein. The table has 330,000 or so distinct CDR3 sequences, less than 65% seen once; the top ten hold roughly 6%. CDR3 size: 14 residues. V lost 3 bases, J lost 5 bases, and 5 bases stayed unmatched.

The sample taken for sequencing was peripheral blood. J is TRBJ2-3 and V is TRBV12-3 or TRBV12-4; 7 bases match TRBD2. This sequence was found in a middle-aged man with primary liver carcinoma and hepatitis B virus infection. The CDR3: CASSLVSGVDTQYF. The CDR3 DNA is TGTGCCAGCAGTTTGGTGAGCGGGGTAGATACGCAGTATTTT.